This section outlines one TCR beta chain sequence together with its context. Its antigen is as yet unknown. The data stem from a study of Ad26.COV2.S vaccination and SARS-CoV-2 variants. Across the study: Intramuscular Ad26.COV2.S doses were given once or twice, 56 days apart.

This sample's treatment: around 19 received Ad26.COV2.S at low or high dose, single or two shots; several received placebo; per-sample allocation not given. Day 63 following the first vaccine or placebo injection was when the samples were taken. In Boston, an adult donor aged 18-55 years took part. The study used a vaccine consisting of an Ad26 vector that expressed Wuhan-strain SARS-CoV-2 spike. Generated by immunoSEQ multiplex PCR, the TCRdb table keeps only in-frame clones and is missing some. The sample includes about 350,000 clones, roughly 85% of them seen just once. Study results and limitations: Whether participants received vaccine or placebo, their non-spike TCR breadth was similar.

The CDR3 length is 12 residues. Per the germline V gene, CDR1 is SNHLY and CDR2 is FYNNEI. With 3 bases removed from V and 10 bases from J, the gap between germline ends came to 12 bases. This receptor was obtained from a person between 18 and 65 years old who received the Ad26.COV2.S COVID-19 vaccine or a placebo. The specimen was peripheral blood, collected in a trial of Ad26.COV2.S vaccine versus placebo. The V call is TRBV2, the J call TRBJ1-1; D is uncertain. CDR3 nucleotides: TGTGCCAGCAGTGACGGATCCGGTCTAGCTTTCTTT. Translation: CASSDGSGLAFF.